The present T cell receptor beta chain was sequenced within a study of blood T cells in healthy people across ages (dated by TCRdb to between 2014 and 2016). At the level of the whole study: In model experiments, template switching captured about one uniquely barcoded TCR beta cDNA molecule for every two T cells. To track age-related changes in TCR beta repertoire diversity, the study relied on deep sequencing normalized with unique cDNA molecular identifiers. The donors were split into four age groups: young (average about 16 years), middle-aged (roughly 39), aged (more than 60) and long-lived (about 74). Donors of different ages were randomly distributed across sequencing lanes to avoid experimental bias. Two additional independent replicas of 1 million unique cDNA reads from the same blood draw were analyzed for two donors (one aged 18 to 30 and one aged 80 or older). Broad study findings and their caveats: Compared with the aged group, the long-lived group had more naive CD4+ T cells, fewer expanded clones and increased TCR diversity, suggesting age selection. Observed TCR beta diversity correlated strongly with the percentage of naive T cells measured by flow cytometry. Because donor CMV infection status was unknown, age-related changes in expanded clonotypes were potentially confounded. Estimates of total diversity based on one million sequenced T cells were considered lower bounds and underestimates. Bulk unsorted PBMC profiling prevented conclusive comparison of naive and antigen-experienced compartments. Observed TCR beta diversity per million T cells fell roughly linearly with age, and a significant reduction was already apparent by age about 36.

Comment on this clonotype: What this receptor recognizes is not known. No much larger clone exists at a distance of one base, and base qualities are not known.

Systemically healthy Caucasian individuals from Russia, roughly 40 in total and aged roughly 6 to 100 years, were included as donors. Each donor gave ten milliliters of peripheral blood, collected into EDTA-treated Vacutainer tubes. PBMCs were isolated by Ficoll-Paque density-gradient centrifugation, with at least 6 million obtained per sample. Total RNA was extracted from PBMCs with Trizol reagent, with at least 5.5 micrograms obtained per sample. For every donor, an aliquot of PBMCs went through flow cytometry to measure the percentages of naive CD45RAhigh/CD27high T cells. The germline V gene (reference sequence) specifies DFQATT as CDR1 and SNEGSKA as CDR2. Relative to germline, V is 6 bases shorter and J is 7 bases shorter, with 16 bases between their ends. The CDR3 covers 13 residues, taking in both the cysteine and the phenylalanine. Solely the CDR3 DNA is kept, with 39 bases framed from the first base.

The library was made by 5' RACE. This sample was sequenced with an Illumina HiSeq 2500. A second PCR of roughly 7 to 11 cycles was run with a J-beta primer mix and a sample-barcoded 5' primer. Each TCR beta cDNA molecule received a unique molecular identifier from a template-switch 5' adaptor carrying 12 random nucleotides. At least 3 million CDR3-containing paired-end reads were obtained from each sample. First-strand cDNA synthesis was performed from all RNA using the Mint cDNA synthesis kit, with priming by a TRBC-specific oligonucleotide. Following uracil-DNA glycosylase treatment, all cDNA underwent a first 18-cycle PCR with the universal primers M1SS and BC2_uni_R. In the original analysis: Normalization of each sample was performed by random selection of 1 million high-quality reads, each carrying a distinct molecular identifier. Instead of being binned into consensus sequences, reads that shared molecular identifiers were thrown out. CDR3 identification, clonotype clustering and error correction used MiTCR with a Q25 quality threshold and the strictest error-elimination algorithm. Lower-bound total TCR beta diversity was estimated with a nonparametric unseen species model using Euler transformation. The public sequencing data were trimmed at Q25 with fastp and processed into clonotypes with MiXCR by TCRdb, which kept only in-frame beta chains. CDR3 protein sequences are deduplicated, and each keeps its most common genes and DNA. TCRdb's processing, not the authors' own work, is the source of the V and J calls. Recorded for this sample are about 1.8 million distinct CDR3 sequences; roughly 49% of them occurred a single time. About 2.1% of the sample belongs to the ten largest clones.

The sequence was collected from a woman between 35 and 50 years old in good health. The sequence links TRBV20-1 to TRBJ2-1; the D gene lacks a confident call. The sequenced material came from blood. The CDR3 in this case is CSARSTNPNEQFF. The DNA reads as follows: TGCAGTGCCAGATCAACCAATCCTAATGAGCAGTTCTTC.